Each of the 29 T cell receptor beta chains below was sequenced from the same sample in a study of post-analysis software for immune sequencing data. General observations from the study: Patients had higher frequencies than controls of about 5 TRBV segments, including TRBV5-6, TRBV5-1 and TRBV20-1.

Unique molecular identifiers had been added to the TCR beta cDNA libraries. TCRdb reprocessed the PCR reads via MiXCR and lists one record per CDR3 protein. The table lists 350,000 to 450,000 distinct CDR3 sequences, about 40% of them singletons. No antigen has been assigned to these receptors. The sequenced sample was blood. All receptors come from a girl aged 2-10 years with multiple sclerosis.

This clonotype was counted a single time. V usage is TRBV27 and J usage is TRBJ2-7; D remains ambiguous. Trimming shortened V by 5 bases and J by 0 bases, and 14 bases separated the two germline ends. Germline-derived CDR1 and CDR2 are MNHEY and SMNVEV (reference sequence). The CDR3 runs 15 residues. The CDR3 nucleotides read TGTGCCAGCAGTACCGGGTCCCCTTACTCCTACGAGCAGTACTTC. Protein sequence: CASSTGSPYSYEQYF.

This clonotype was counted only a few times. The V gene is TRBV6-4, the J gene TRBJ2-6; D not certain. Germline lookup yields CDR1 MRHNA and CDR2 SNTAGT. The CDR3 runs 17 residues. Trimming shortened V by 3 bases and J by 0 bases, and 12 bases separated the two germline ends. The chain's CDR3 is CASSDRGLSSGANVLTF. In nucleotides, the CDR3 is TGTGCCAGCAGTGATAGAGGATTATCCTCTGGGGCCAACGTCCTGACTTTC.

The chain carries TRBV7-9 and TRBJ1-2; D gene ambiguous. Trimming removed 1 base at V and 3 bases at J, with 12 bases between. CDR3 length: 15 amino acids. CDR1 and CDR2 (germline): SEHNR, FQNEAQ (reference sequence). The DNA of the CDR3 is TGTGCCAGCAGCTTAGGGACTACACACGACTATGGCTACACCTTC. The encoded protein is CASSLGTTHDYGYTF.

The CDR3 DNA reads TGTGCCACCAGCAGAACCAGGACTAGCGTCTTCTCCTACGAGCAGTACTTC. Protein sequence: CATSRTRTSVFSYEQYF. The chain is built from TRBV15 and TRBJ2-7; TRBD2 matches 9 bases. In germline, CDR1 is LNHNV, CDR2 YYDKDF (reference sequence). The CDR3 sequence is 17 residues long. V lost 2 bases to trimming and J lost 0 bases; unmatched junction nucleotides: 8.

The chain links TRBV7-2 to TRBJ2-3, with a weak D call TRBD2 (6 bases). Trimming removed 1 base at V and 6 bases at J, with 14 bases between. Germline V CDR1 and CDR2: SGHTA, FQGNSA. The CDR3 spans 15 residues. This CDR3 reads CASSLGRGTLDTQYF. Here the CDR3 DNA reads TGTGCCAGCAGCTTAGGCCGGGGGACTTTGGATACGCAGTATTTT.

The chain links TRBV15 to TRBJ2-6, with 7 nucleotides matching TRBD2. The V gene's germline CDR1 is LNHNV and CDR2 YYDKDF (reference sequence). The CDR3 contains 15 residues. V gave up 10 bases and J gave up 0 bases; unmatched junction bases: 6. The CDR3 DNA reads as TGTGCCAGTGAGCGGGATCGCTCTGGGGCCAACGTCCTGACTTTC. It specifies CASERDRSGANVLTF.

The chain is built from TRBV25-1 and TRBJ1-2; D uncertain. Germline V gene lookup returns CDR1 MGHDK and CDR2 SYGVNS. Trimming took off 2 bases at V and 4 bases at J, with 8 bases between the two ends. The CDR3 has 13 residues. The CDR3 reads CASSEVVGYGYTF. CDR3 DNA sequence: TGTGCCAGCAGTGAAGTGGTGGGCTATGGCTACACCTTC.

This clonotype was detected only a few times. This chain uses TRBV10-3 with TRBJ2-5; 10 bases match TRBD2. The CDR3 spans 14 residues. Trimming took 3 bases from V and 4 from J; bases not matched to a gene: 2. In germline, CDR1 is ENHRY, CDR2 SYGVKD. The CDR3 nucleotides are TGTGCCATCAGTGAAGCGGGGGGGCGAGAGACCCAGTACTTC. Its translation: CAISEAGGRETQYF.

This clonotype was counted a few times. This chain connects TRBV2 to TRBJ1-5; D gene ambiguous. The germline V and J ends were trimmed by 1 base and 0 bases, with 10 bases remaining between them. The CDR3 runs 16 residues. Per the germline V gene, CDR1 is SNHLY and CDR2 is FYNNEI. In DNA, the CDR3 is TGTGCCAGCAGTGAAGGGCTTATCGGTAGCAATCAGCCCCAGCATTTT. Residues: CASSEGLIGSNQPQHF.

V is TRBV6-5 and J is TRBJ2-2; 9 bases fit TRBD2. This CDR3 spans 15 amino acids. Germline V CDR1 and CDR2: MNHEY, SVGAGI. Trimming at V came to 7 bases and at J to 6 bases, leaving 9 bases not matched to a gene. CDR3 region: CASIRVAGGSGELFF. CDR3 nucleotide sequence: TGTGCCAGCATCAGGGTGGCGGGAGGGTCCGGGGAGCTGTTTTTT.

The table lists this clonotype with a count of one. V usage is TRBV27 and J usage is TRBJ1-4; 9 nucleotides agree with TRBD1. The V gene end was trimmed by 5 bases and the J gene end by 8 bases; junction bases not matched to a gene: 9. Germline values: CDR1 MNHEY, CDR2 SMNVEV (reference sequence). The CDR3 sequence is 15 residues long. The CDR3: CASSPWTGANEKLFF. The CDR3 region has the DNA TGTGCCAGCAGTCCGTGGACAGGGGCGAACGAAAAACTGTTTTTT.

The chain's CDR3 is CASNQGNTEAFF. The CDR3 DNA reads as TGCGCCAGCAACCAGGGAAACACTGAAGCTTTCTTT. The chain combines TRBV5-1 with TRBJ1-1; the D gene is possibly TRBD1 (5 bases). Germline values: CDR1 SGHRS, CDR2 YFSETQ. V lost 6 bases to trimming and J lost 2 bases, with 8 bases between them. There are 12 residues in the CDR3.

This rearrangement joins TRBV27 to TRBJ1-2; D perhaps matches TRBD1 (5 bases). Germline-derived CDR1 and CDR2 are MNHEY and SMNVEV (reference sequence). CDR3 length: 13 residues. The V end lost 8 bases, the J end lost 8 bases, and 18 bases lay between the germline ends. CDR3 sequence (DNA): TGTGCCAGCGCAAGCGGTGGGGGGTACGGCTACACCTTC. This encodes CASASGGGYGYTF.

This rearrangement joins TRBV28 to TRBJ2-1; D possibly matches TRBD1 or TRBD2 (7 bases each). The CDR3 extends over 15 amino acids. Germline CDR1 MDHEN, CDR2 SYDVKM. V was trimmed by 6 bases and J by 5 bases, leaving 17 bases between them. The CDR3 bases are TGTGCCAGCAGAGGCGAGGGGGCGGGGGACAATGAGCAGTTCTTC. Its protein product is CASRGEGAGDNEQFF. The whole variable domain, remainder taken from reference TRBV28 and TRBJ2-1, is DVKVTQSSRYLVKRTGEKVFLECVQDMDHENMFWYRQDPGLGLRLIYFSYDVKMKEKGDIPEGYSVSREKKERFSLILESASTNQTSMYLCASRGEGAGDNEQFFGPGTRLTVL.

V and J are TRBV6-1 and TRBJ2-7; D remains unclear. V lost 1 base and J lost 1, with 11 bases in between. Germline CDR1 reads MNHNS; CDR2 reads SASEGT. This CDR3 has 15 residues. The CDR3 coding sequence is TGTGCCAGCAGTGAAGGTTCGGCCATGTCCTACGAGCAGTACTTC. It specifies CASSEGSAMSYEQYF.

V usage is TRBV12-3 or TRBV12-4 and J usage is TRBJ2-5; TRBD1 might be the D (6 bases). Trimming removed 3 bases at V and 5 bases at J, with 7 bases between. CDR3 length equals 12 residues. In nucleotides, the CDR3 is TGTGCCAGCAGTTTTACAGGGGAGACCCAGTACTTC. Its protein is CASSFTGETQYF.

The chain carries TRBV20-1 and TRBJ2-3; D remains ambiguous. This CDR3 is built from 14 residues. Trimming removed 0 bases from V and 1 base from J, with 8 bases in between. The germline V gene encodes CDR1 DFQATT and CDR2 SNEGSKA (reference sequence). DNA of the CDR3: TGCAGTGCTAGAGACCGGCCCCGCACAGATACGCAGTATTTT. Translated: CSARDRPRTDTQYF.

The genes are TRBV11-1 and TRBJ2-1, with D unresolved. This CDR3 has 12 amino acids. CDR1 SGHAT and CDR2 FQDESV come from the germline V gene (reference sequence). Trimming took 2 bases from V and 8 from J, leaving 7 bases between them. The CDR3 loop is CASSLYPHEQFF. The CDR3 DNA reads TGTGCCAGCAGCTTATATCCCCATGAGCAGTTCTTC.

The chain employs TRBV10-3 and TRBJ1-2; 12 nucleotides match TRBD1. The CDR3 is 14 amino acids. The germline CDR1 and CDR2 sequences are ENHRY and SYGVKD. The ends lost 5 bases at V and 8 bases at J; junction bases unmatched: 6. In DNA, the CDR3 is TGTGCCATCAGTCCAGTCGGGACAGGGGGCGGCTACACCTTC. Protein sequence: CAISPVGTGGGYTF.

The rearrangement links TRBV2 to TRBJ2-4, with D uncertain. CDR1 SNHLY and CDR2 FYNNEI come from the germline V gene. The CDR3 runs to 9 residues. The V gene lost 3 bases and the J gene lost 15 bases, with 6 bases spanning the gap. This CDR3 reads CASSDSRYF. The CDR3 region has the DNA TGTGCCAGCAGTGATTCTCGGTACTTC.

The chain recombines TRBV28 with TRBJ1-5; D gene ambiguous. This CDR3 comprises 17 residues. Trimming shortened V by 3 bases and J by 2 bases, and 17 bases separated the two germline ends. The germline V gene has CDR1 MDHEN and CDR2 SYDVKM. Here the CDR3 DNA reads TGTGCCAGCAGTTTGGTGGGGTTGCGATCCGGCAATCAGCCCCAGCATTTT. Translating gives CASSLVGLRSGNQPQHF.

This clonotype appeared a few times. The rearrangement links TRBV3-1 to TRBJ2-1; D unresolved. The CDR3 sequence is 14 residues long. The germline gives CDR1 LGHDT, CDR2 YNNKEL (reference sequence). Deletions cut 3 bases from V and 7 bases from J, with 13 bases between. Written as DNA, the CDR3 is TGTGCCAGCAGCCAGGTTAACAGCGCAAATGAGCAGTTCTTC. This sequence encodes CASSQVNSANEQFF.

This clonotype was counted a few times. The chain links TRBV5-1 to TRBJ1-2; 8 bases map to TRBD1. Per germline, CDR1 SGHRS and CDR2 YFSETQ. The length of the CDR3 is 15 residues. The ends lost 2 bases at V and 1 base at J; junction bases unmatched: 4. The CDR3 region is CASSLGDRSNYGYTF. The DNA of the CDR3 is TGCGCCAGCAGCTTAGGGGACAGGAGTAACTATGGCTACACCTTC. Full variable domain (outside the CDR3, taken from reference TRBV5-1 and TRBJ1-2): KAGVTQTPRYLIKTRGQQVTLSCSPISGHRSVSWYQQTPGQGLQFLFEYFSETQRNKGNFPGRFSGRQFSNSRSEMNVSTLELGDSALYLCASSLGDRSNYGYTFGSGTRLTVV.

The V and J genes are TRBV5-1 and TRBJ1-4; 7 positions match TRBD1. The V segment lost 0 bases and the J segment 4 bases; nucleotides outside the gene matches: 3. CDR3 length equals 15 residues. CDR1 is SGHRS, CDR2 YFSETQ, per germline. CDR3 region: CASSLASGGNEKLFF. Written as DNA, the CDR3 is TGCGCCAGCAGCTTGGCCTCAGGGGGTAATGAAAAACTGTTTTTT.

This chain connects TRBV18 to TRBJ2-1; D is possibly TRBD2 (5 bases). This CDR3 comprises 18 residues. Trimming took 1 base from V and 0 from J, leaving 16 bases between them. Germline CDR1 KGHSH, CDR2 LQKENI. Written as DNA, the CDR3 is TGTGCCAGCTCACCACGAGCGGCCCCCTCCAGCTCCTACAATGAGCAGTTCTTC. It encodes CASSPRAAPSSSYNEQFF.

In its sample, this clonotype was seen a few times. The chain employs TRBV12-3 or TRBV12-4 and TRBJ2-3; D gene uncertain. The V end was cut by 6 bases, the J end by 4 bases, with 14 bases between. The length of the CDR3 is 14 residues. DNA for the CDR3: TGTGCCAGCAGCCCCCGGAAGCCCGCAGATACGCAGTATTTT. This gives the protein CASSPRKPADTQYF.

The chain is built from TRBV28 and TRBJ1-2, with TRBD1 identical over 8 bases. V lost 2 bases and J lost 7; bases outside the gene matches: 9. The CDR3 consists of 15 residues. Germline V lookup: CDR1 MDHEN, CDR2 SYDVKM. The CDR3 sequence is CASSLVAGGAPGYTF. The CDR3, as DNA: TGTGCCAGCAGTTTAGTAGCAGGGGGCGCGCCTGGCTACACCTTC.

The chain links TRBV5-4 to TRBJ1-2; tentatively, D is TRBD1 (5 bases). Between the trimmed V and J ends, which lost 0 bases and 6 bases, there was a span of 15 bases. The germline CDR1 and CDR2 sequences are SGHNT and YYREEE (reference sequence). The CDR3 runs 15 residues. The CDR3 here is CASSLAYAGRNGYTF. CDR3 nucleotides: TGTGCCAGCAGCTTGGCGTATGCAGGGCGGAATGGCTACACCTTC.

A few counts support this clonotype. The chain joins TRBV5-1 to TRBJ1-1; D uncertain. In germline, CDR1 is SGHRS, CDR2 YFSETQ. The CDR3 covers 12 residues. V was trimmed by 5 bases and J by 1 base, leaving 6 bases between them. This CDR3 is CASRTQNTEAFF. CDR3 coding DNA: TGCGCCAGCAGGACCCAGAACACTGAAGCTTTCTTT.